This T cell receptor (beta chain) was obtained from a study of metastatic and nonmetastatic thyroid tumors. TCRdb re-called clones from the PCR reads using MiXCR. The sample contains 25,000 to 30,000 clones, 14% to 15% of which appear only once. No treatment had been given to any patient before thyroid surgery. This clone was recorded at least ten times. Germline CDR1 reads MDHEN; CDR2 reads SYDVKM. Unmatched junction bases numbered 9, after V lost 6 bases and J lost 2 bases. The CDR3 is 16 amino acids. The sequenced material came from blood. The clonotype originates from a female donor with papillary thyroid cancer or a benign thyroid nodule (not recorded which). Some clones in this sample may be carry-over from other donors' samples. This chain uses TRBV28 with TRBJ2-1, with TRBD2 identical over 8 bases. CDR3 protein: CASRPGNSGTYNEQFF. The DNA of the CDR3 is TGTGCCAGCAGGCCGGGGAATAGCGGGACCTACAATGAGCAGTTCTTC.